This T cell receptor (beta chain) was identified during a study of blood T cell repertoires in COVID-19 (dated by TCRdb to the early 2020s). For the study in its entirety: Samples from collaborators originated in the United States, Italy and Spain and spanned both the acute and convalescent phases of COVID-19. The material from the prospective study consisted of cDNA or gDNA derived from T cells, B-cell-depleted T cells, or PBMCs. Deeply sampled blood TCRbeta repertoires from subjects exposed to, actively infected with, or recovered from COVID-19 were included in the dataset. The repertoires were released in a freely available public database intended as a resource for research on the immune response to SARS-CoV-2. The samples were drawn from two sources: the first 160 participants of the ongoing ImmuneRACE study, and 1,254 subjects contributed by 6 global collaborators. Sample metadata almost always included a de-identified subject ID, COVID-19 status, age in years and sex. Where HLA class I and class II types were available, the types were taken from metadata supplied by the sample provider, not from assay-based typing.

General findings and caveats noted by the study authors: The quantity of clinical and demographic metadata differed by source and by participant and was supplied without curation.

As for this clone: The antigen this receptor binds is unknown. The input lacks base qualities; no much larger clone sits a single base away.

The immunoSEQ Assay, a bias-controlled multiplex PCR, was used to amplify TCRbeta CDR3 regions from genomic DNA. Per the original workflow: The number of nucleated cells in each sample was estimated from the amplification of reference gene primers within the assay. To quantify the absolute abundance of each unique TCRbeta CDR3 rearrangement, sequence reads were collapsed and filtered. For each sample, productive Simpson clonality was calculated as the square root of Simpson's diversity index over productive rearrangements. TCRdb carries this immuneACCESS record with in-frame sequences only. Its versions omit some clonotypes, under half of them owing to an unresolved V gene in the studies checked, with the rest unexplained. The V and J calls and clone size are taken from that table; D and trimming were inferred from the DNA. The sample table lists around 150,000 clones, around 81% of them with a count of one. Jointly, the top ten make up 9.5% to 12% of the sample.

Collaborating institutions collected whole blood in K2EDTA tubes following their own protocols. Collaborator samples were shipped for TCRbeta analysis as frozen whole blood, isolated PBMCs, or DNA extracted from either sample type. This TCR came from a man aged 55-75 years with active or convalescent COVID-19. Sequencing input: peripheral blood.

The DNA sequence follows: TGTGCCAGCAGCTTAGAGGAACAGGCCTACGAGCAGTACTTC. This encodes CASSLEEQAYEQYF. This receptor chain uses TRBV7-2 and TRBJ2-7, and the D gene may be TRBD1, 5 bases matching. Measured from the cysteine to the phenylalanine, the CDR3 is 14 residues long. The only DNA kept is the CDR3, 42 bases in frame from the first base. The junction carries 9 bases between V and J, which are trimmed by 1 base and 2 bases respectively. CDR1 and CDR2 were assigned from the germline V gene as SGHTA and FQGNSA.